The clone carrying this TCR beta chain occurred a few times. CDR3 regions were amplified by Arm-PCR using iRepertoire HTBI primers to build TCR beta libraries. Via MiXCR, TCRdb re-called the multiplex PCR reads, giving one row per CDR3 protein. The sample shows about 450,000 distinct CDR3 sequences, around 13% of them seen only once. The entry originates in a study of regulatory T cells in long-lasting Graves disease. Time point specified: newly diagnosed GD, antithyroid drugs for less than 3 months. The authors made the TCR library using RNA they extracted from PBMCs. Germline V lookup: CDR1 ENHRY, CDR2 SYGVKD. The CDR3 has 16 residues. Trimming took 3 bases from V and 0 from J; bases not matched to a gene: 2. The same data also contributed to another study, on T cells in Graves' hyperthyroidism and ophthalmopathy. That report notes: Diagnoses rested on clinical symptoms, serum thyroxine and TRAb, thyroid ultrasound and orbital computed tomography. An initial round of RT-PCR targeting the TCR CDR3 relied on the HTBI primer set.

The sequence came from a woman between 50 and 59 years old with Graves disease. The chain links TRBV10-3 to TRBJ2-3; TRBD2 agrees at 11 bases. Sequencing was performed on peripheral blood mononuclear cells (PBMCs), taken at new diagnosis, from a patient treated with antithyroid drugs. This CDR3 reads CAISERTSGSTDTQYF. CDR3 sequence (DNA): TGTGCCATCAGTGAAAGGACTAGCGGGAGCACAGATACGCAGTATTTT.